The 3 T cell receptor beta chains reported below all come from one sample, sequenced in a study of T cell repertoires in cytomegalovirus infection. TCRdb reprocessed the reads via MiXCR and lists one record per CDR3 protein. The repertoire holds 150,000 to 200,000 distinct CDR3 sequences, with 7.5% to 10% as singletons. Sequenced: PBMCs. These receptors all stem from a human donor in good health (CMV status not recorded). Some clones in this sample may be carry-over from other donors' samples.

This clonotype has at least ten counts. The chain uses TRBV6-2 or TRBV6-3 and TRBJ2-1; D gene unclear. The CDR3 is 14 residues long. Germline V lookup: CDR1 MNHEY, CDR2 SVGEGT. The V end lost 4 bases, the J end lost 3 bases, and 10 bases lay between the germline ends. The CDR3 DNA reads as TGTGCCAGCAGTTTCTCGGAAGACTACAATGAGCAGTTCTTC. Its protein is CASSFSEDYNEQFF.

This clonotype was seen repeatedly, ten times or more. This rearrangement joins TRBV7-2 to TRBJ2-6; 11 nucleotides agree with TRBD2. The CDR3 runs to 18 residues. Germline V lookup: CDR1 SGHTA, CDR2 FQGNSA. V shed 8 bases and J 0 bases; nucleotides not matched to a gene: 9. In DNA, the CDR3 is TGTGCCAGCGGACCAATAGCGGGAGGGTCCTCTGGGGCCAACGTCCTGACTTTC. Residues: CASGPIAGGSSGANVLTF.

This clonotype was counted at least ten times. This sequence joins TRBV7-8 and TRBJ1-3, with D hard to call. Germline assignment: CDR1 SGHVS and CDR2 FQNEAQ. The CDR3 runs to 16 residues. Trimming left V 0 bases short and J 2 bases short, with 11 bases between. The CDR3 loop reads CASSLASGVAGNTIYF. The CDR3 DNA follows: TGTGCCAGCAGCTTAGCGAGTGGGGTCGCTGGAAACACCATATATTTT.